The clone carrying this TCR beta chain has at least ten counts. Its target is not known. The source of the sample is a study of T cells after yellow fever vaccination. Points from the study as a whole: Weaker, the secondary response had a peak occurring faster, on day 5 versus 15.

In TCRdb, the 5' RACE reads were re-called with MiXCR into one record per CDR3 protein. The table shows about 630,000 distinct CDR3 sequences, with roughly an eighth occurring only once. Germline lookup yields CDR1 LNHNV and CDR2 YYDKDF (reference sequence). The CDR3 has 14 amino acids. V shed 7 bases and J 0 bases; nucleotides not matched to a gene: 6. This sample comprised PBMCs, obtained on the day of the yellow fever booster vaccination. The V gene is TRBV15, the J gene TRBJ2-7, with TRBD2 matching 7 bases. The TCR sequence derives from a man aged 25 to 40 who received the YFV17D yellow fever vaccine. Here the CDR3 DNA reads TGTGCCACCAAAAGCGGGGAGAGCTCCTACGAGCAGTACTTC. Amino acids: CATKSGESSYEQYF.